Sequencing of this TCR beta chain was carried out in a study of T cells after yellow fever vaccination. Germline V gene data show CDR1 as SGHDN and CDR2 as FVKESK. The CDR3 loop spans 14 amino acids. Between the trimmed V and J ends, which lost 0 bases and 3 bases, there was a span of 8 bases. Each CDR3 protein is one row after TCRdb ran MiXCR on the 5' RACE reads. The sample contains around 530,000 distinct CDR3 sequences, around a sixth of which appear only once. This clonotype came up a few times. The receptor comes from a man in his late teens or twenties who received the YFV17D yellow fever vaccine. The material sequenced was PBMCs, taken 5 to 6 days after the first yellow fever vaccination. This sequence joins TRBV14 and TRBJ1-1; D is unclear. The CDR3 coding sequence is TGTGCCAGCAGCCAAGAGGGGTCTTACACTGAAGCTTTCTTT. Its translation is CASSQEGSYTEAFF.